One T cell receptor beta chain is described in this entry. Its antigen is as yet unknown. Per germline, CDR1 SGHAT and CDR2 FQNNGV. There are 15 residues in the CDR3. Trimming at V came to 5 bases and at J to 4 bases, leaving 7 bases not matched to a gene. These data come from a study of shared clonotypes between healthy human individuals. Findings and caveats of the study: The rarefaction results pointed to incomplete sorted-subset sequencing despite large depth.

CD45RO-negative CD8 cells positively selected for CCR7 made up the naive population, which excluded terminally differentiated effector memory CD45RA+ cells. Repertoires were generated with immunoSEQ multiplex PCR, while TCRdb's copy carries only in-frame clones and drops some. Of 700,000 to 950,000 clones listed, 96% were seen once; the top ten hold roughly 0.23%. The genes are TRBV11-2 and TRBJ2-1; 8 nucleotides agree with TRBD1. Specimen: naive CD8+ T cells sorted from blood. This sequence originates from a man under 40 in good health. The CDR3 sequence is CASSTDRGSYNEQFF. In DNA form, the CDR3 reads TGTGCCAGCAGCACCGACAGGGGATCATACAATGAGCAGTTCTTC.